The source of this T cell receptor (beta chain) is a study of early T cells in non-severe SARS-CoV-2 infection. The overall study: Unpaired chains resulted from sequencing bulk RNA of unsorted whole blood.

Individually, cDNA molecules had unique molecular identifiers attached to them. In TCRdb, the 5' RACE reads were re-called with MiXCR into one record per CDR3 protein. The repertoire holds just under 85,000 distinct CDR3 sequences, with over 9.5% as singletons. Notes on this clonotype: Its specificity is not known.

The V segment lost 3 bases and the J segment 5 bases; nucleotides outside the gene matches: 7. Germline values: CDR1 SGHRS, CDR2 YFSETQ. CDR3 length: 14 amino acids. Study-wide results and limits: Using VDJdb, the matching emphasized anti-spike CD8 responses while missing private and CD4 specificities.

This receptor was identified in an adult who was a healthcare worker with PCR-confirmed SARS-CoV-2 infection or an uninfected control (not recorded which). This chain uses TRBV5-1 with TRBJ2-7, with TRBD1 identical over 8 bases. Sequencing used whole blood, obtained at baseline. The CDR3 here is CASSSTGTGNEQYF. In DNA form, the CDR3 reads TGCGCCAGCAGCTCCACCGGGACAGGAAACGAGCAGTACTTC.